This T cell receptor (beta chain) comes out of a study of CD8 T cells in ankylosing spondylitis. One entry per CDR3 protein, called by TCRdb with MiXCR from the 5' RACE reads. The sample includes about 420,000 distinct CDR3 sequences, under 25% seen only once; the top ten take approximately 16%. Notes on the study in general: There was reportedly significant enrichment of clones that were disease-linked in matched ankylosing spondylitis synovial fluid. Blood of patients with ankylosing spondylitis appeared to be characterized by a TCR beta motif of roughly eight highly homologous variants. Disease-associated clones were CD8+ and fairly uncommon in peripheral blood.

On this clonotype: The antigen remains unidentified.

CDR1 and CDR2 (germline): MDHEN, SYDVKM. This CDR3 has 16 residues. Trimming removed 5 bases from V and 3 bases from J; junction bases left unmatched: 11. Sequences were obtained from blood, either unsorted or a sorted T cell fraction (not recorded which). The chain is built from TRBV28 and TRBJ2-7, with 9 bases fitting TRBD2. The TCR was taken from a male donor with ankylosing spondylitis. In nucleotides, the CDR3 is TGTGCCAGCAGTCCCTCCCTAGCGGGACTTGGCTACGAGCAGTACTTC. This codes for CASSPSLAGLGYEQYF.